A selection of T cell receptor beta chains follows, all from one sample in a study of response to subunit inactivated influenza vaccine. In TCRdb, the RT-PCR reads were re-called with MiXCR into one record per CDR3 protein. Among fewer than 550,000 distinct CDR3 sequences, 25% were seen once, and the ten largest hold 1.9%. The source material was CD4+ T cells sorted from PBMCs, sampled around 5 days after vaccination. These receptors came from a man in his fifties who received an inactivated influenza vaccine. CDR3s include the opening cysteine and the closing phenylalanine or tryptophan. Fields, in order: CDR3 length, V gene, D gene, CDR3 protein. D genes are given only for firm matches.

length: 13
V: TRBV6-2/TRBV6-3
D: TRBD2
CDR3: CASSRTSPHEQFF

length: 16
V: TRBV7-9
D: TRBD1
CDR3: CASSIQPGQGADTQYF

length: 13
V: TRBV27
D: -
CDR3: CASSIGRGYEQFF

length: 18
V: TRBV4-3
D: TRBD2
CDR3: CASSQEYGLAGLYNEQFF

length: 16
V: TRBV5-5
D: TRBD1
CDR3: CASSGPWTGVNSPLHF

length: 15
V: TRBV6-1
D: TRBD2
CDR3: CASSRLAGGNYEQYF

length: 14
V: TRBV12-3/TRBV12-4
D: -
CDR3: CASSDSFSNNEQFF

length: 16
V: TRBV9
D: TRBD1
CDR3: CASSPRDRGFMDTQYF

length: 17
V: TRBV27
D: TRBD1
CDR3: CASSPRTGTLYNSPLHF

length: 15
V: TRBV7-2
D: TRBD2
CDR3: CASRAGAEARETQYF

length: 16
V: TRBV5-1
D: TRBD2
CDR3: CASSLEPSGTEETQYF

length: 13
V: TRBV6-1
D: -
CDR3: CASSPRLEDTQYF

length: 16
V: TRBV12-3/TRBV12-4
D: TRBD1
CDR3: CASSSRQGIPQETQYF

length: 14
V: TRBV6-1
D: -
CDR3: CATGGAAGANVLTF

length: 16
V: TRBV28
D: -
CDR3: CASTTRQLMTQMAQFF

length: 13
V: TRBV20-1
D: TRBD2
CDR3: CSATRGGEETQYF

length: 16
V: TRBV5-1
D: TRBD2
CDR3: CASSPGTTPVSETQYF

length: 13
V: TRBV12-3/TRBV12-4
D: -
CDR3: CASTVGTGGGYTF

length: 16
V: TRBV28
D: TRBD2
CDR3: CASSFPGGGLANEQFF

length: 13
V: TRBV20-1
D: -
CDR3: CSAISGGNEKLFF

length: 15
V: TRBV10-3
D: TRBD2
CDR3: CAISESSGRTDTQYF

length: 14
V: TRBV20-1
D: -
CDR3: CSAREVGADYEQYF

length: 16
V: TRBV7-9
D: -
CDR3: CASSLKGGRMTDTQYF

length: 15
V: TRBV7-9
D: -
CDR3: CASSSQPGIGGEQYF

length: 13
V: TRBV20-1
D: -
CDR3: CSAREGRGNEQFF

length: 13
V: TRBV28
D: -
CDR3: CASSSLSPRGYTF

length: 13
V: TRBV20-1
D: -
CDR3: CSASLAGDTEAFF

length: 15
V: TRBV7-9
D: TRBD2
CDR3: CASSNPGLGQETQYF

length: 15
V: TRBV7-8
D: -
CDR3: CASSPGRFNTDTQYF

length: 15
V: TRBV6-2/TRBV6-3
D: -
CDR3: CASSSTRSLQETQYF

length: 14
V: TRBV5-1
D: -
CDR3: CASSLRRPDYEQYF

length: 14
V: TRBV5-1
D: -
CDR3: CASSASFGANVLTF

length: 13
V: TRBV20-1
D: -
CDR3: CSAPRVGGTEQYF

length: 14
V: TRBV5-8
D: -
CDR3: CASRAQGYNSPLHF

length: 14
V: TRBV12-3/TRBV12-4
D: TRBD2
CDR3: CASSSTSGSHEQYF

length: 16
V: TRBV6-5
D: TRBD2
CDR3: CASSFTTGPGGYEQYF

length: 14
V: TRBV7-2
D: -
CDR3: CASSPAPGRNEQFF

length: 13
V: TRBV7-9
D: -
CDR3: CASMDRRIEKLFF

length: 13
V: TRBV12-3/TRBV12-4
D: -
CDR3: CASSRTLPYGYTF

length: 14
V: TRBV6-1
D: -
CDR3: CASSESGRSDTQYF

length: 14
V: TRBV28
D: TRBD1
CDR3: CASFSRGQGHEQYF

length: 14
V: TRBV7-6
D: -
CDR3: CASSSRIYTYEQYF

length: 17
V: TRBV4-1
D: TRBD1
CDR3: CASSQTVDRGFGGELFF

length: 14
V: TRBV20-1
D: -
CDR3: CSASGLAGKGTQYF

length: 14
V: TRBV5-1
D: TRBD2
CDR3: CASKGLAGSYEQYF

length: 16
V: TRBV5-4
D: -
CDR3: CASSVPGQEQYNEQFF

length: 12
V: TRBV29-1
D: -
CDR3: CSVSIVGNIQYF